Included here is one T cell receptor beta chain sequence, with context. The data were obtained in a study of PD-L1 blockade in urothelial cancer. Time point reported: peripheral blood 6 weeks after treatment start. The CDR3 has 14 amino acids. V dropped 6 bases and J dropped 4; count of bases not matched to a gene: 6. CDR1 and CDR2 (germline): MDHEN, SYDVKM. Method: immunoSEQ multiplex PCR; TCRdb's copy keeps in-frame clones and lacks some. The sample yields 30,000 to 45,000 clones, 75% to 90% seen once. The genes are TRBV28 and TRBJ1-2, with 9 positions matching TRBD1. This clonotype originated in a man aged 35 to 55 with urothelial cancer. This material consisted of PBMCs, taken around atezolizumab (anti-PD-L1) treatment. CDR3 in DNA: TGTGCCAGCAGCCAGGACAGGGGAAGCTATGGCTACACCTTC. Translating gives CASSQDRGSYGYTF.